This T cell receptor beta chain comes out of a study of early T cells in non-severe SARS-CoV-2 infection. Whole-study context: The chains were unpaired, and the sequenced material was bulk RNA from unsorted whole blood.

This CDR3 spans 15 amino acids. Losses at the gene ends were 3 bases for V and 3 bases for J; bases not matched to a gene: 4. Germline V gene sequence: CDR1 DFQATT, CDR2 SNEGSKA (reference sequence). This clonotype was seen at least ten times. Its specificity is unknown. General observations from the study: Clonotype matching in VDJdb favored anti-spike CD8 responses and did not capture private and CD4 specificities.

Individual cDNA molecules each received unique molecular identifiers attached to them. From the 5' RACE reads, TCRdb called clonotypes with MiXCR, one entry per CDR3 protein. The sample has 55,000 to 75,000 distinct CDR3 sequences; 7.7% are singletons. The source of this sequence is an adult who was a healthcare worker with PCR-confirmed SARS-CoV-2 infection or an uninfected control (not recorded which). Sequencing was carried out using whole blood. V and J are TRBV20-1 and TRBJ2-1, with TRBD2 matching over 11 bases. CDR3 sequence reads: CSASTSGGYYNEQFF. CDR3 DNA sequence: TGCAGTGCTAGTACTAGCGGGGGATACTACAATGAGCAGTTCTTC.